One sample yielded the 2 T cell receptor beta chains listed below, sequenced in a study of response to subunit inactivated influenza vaccine. Via MiXCR, TCRdb re-called the RT-PCR reads, giving one row per CDR3 protein. Here the sample spans some 800,000 distinct CDR3 sequences, about 20% being singletons. Material: PBMCs from blood, obtained around 5 days after vaccination. These receptors originate from a man over 45 who received an inactivated influenza vaccine.

The chain recombines TRBV9 with TRBJ1-6; weak D call: TRBD1 (5 bases). From germline, CDR1 is SGDLS and CDR2 YYNGEE. The length of the CDR3 is 14 residues. Trimming stripped 7 bases from V and 5 bases from J, with 13 bases between. The CDR3 loop reads CASATGGDNSPLHF. The CDR3 nucleotides read TGTGCCAGCGCAACGGGGGGGGATAATTCACCCCTCCACTTT.

The chain is built from TRBV5-1 and TRBJ2-3, with D maybe TRBD1 (5 bases). CDR1 SGHRS and CDR2 YFSETQ come from the germline V gene. The V gene lost 6 bases and the J gene lost 3 bases, with 17 bases spanning the gap. This CDR3 comprises 15 residues. The CDR3 nucleotides are TGCGCCAGCAACCAAGGGGTACAGTCAACAGATACGCAGTATTTT. This encodes CASNQGVQSTDTQYF.